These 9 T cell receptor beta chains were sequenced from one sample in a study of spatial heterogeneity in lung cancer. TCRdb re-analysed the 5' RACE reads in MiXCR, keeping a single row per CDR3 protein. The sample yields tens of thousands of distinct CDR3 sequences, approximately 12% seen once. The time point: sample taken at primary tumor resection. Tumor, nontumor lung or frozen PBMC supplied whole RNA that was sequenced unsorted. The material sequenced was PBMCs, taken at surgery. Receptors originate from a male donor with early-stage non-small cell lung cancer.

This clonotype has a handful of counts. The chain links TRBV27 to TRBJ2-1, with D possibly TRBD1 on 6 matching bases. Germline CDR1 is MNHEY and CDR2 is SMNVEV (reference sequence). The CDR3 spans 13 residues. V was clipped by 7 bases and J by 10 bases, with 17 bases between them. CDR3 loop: CASMTGVVSEQFF. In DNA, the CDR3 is TGTGCCAGCATGACAGGAGTAGTGTCAGAGCAGTTCTTC.

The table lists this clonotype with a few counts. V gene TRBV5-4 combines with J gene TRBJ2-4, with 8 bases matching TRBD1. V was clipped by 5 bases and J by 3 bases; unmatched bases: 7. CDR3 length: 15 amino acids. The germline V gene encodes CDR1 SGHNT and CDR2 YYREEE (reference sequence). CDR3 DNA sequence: TGTGCCAGCAGTCTAGGAACAGGGGGCAAAAACATTCAGTACTTC. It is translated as CASSLGTGGKNIQYF.

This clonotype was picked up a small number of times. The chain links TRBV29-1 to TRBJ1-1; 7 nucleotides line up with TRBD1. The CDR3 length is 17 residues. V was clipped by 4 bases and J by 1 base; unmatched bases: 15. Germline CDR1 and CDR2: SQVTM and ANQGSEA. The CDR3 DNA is TGCAGCGTTGTGGTTAGGGGGCGCGACTCACCGAACACTGAAGCTTTCTTT. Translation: CSVVVRGRDSPNTEAFF.

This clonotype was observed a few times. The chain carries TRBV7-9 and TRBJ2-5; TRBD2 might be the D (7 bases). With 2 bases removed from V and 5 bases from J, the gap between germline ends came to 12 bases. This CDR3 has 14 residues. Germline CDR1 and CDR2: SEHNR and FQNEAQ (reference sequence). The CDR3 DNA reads TGTGCCAGCAGCTTACGGGGGGCCGGGGAGACCCAGTACTTC. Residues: CASSLRGAGETQYF.

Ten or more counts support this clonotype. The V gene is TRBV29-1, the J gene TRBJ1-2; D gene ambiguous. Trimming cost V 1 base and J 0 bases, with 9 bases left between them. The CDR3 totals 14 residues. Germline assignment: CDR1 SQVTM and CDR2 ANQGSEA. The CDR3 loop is CSVEVLDSNYGYTF. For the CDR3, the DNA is TGCAGCGTTGAAGTTCTGGACTCTAACTATGGCTACACCTTC.

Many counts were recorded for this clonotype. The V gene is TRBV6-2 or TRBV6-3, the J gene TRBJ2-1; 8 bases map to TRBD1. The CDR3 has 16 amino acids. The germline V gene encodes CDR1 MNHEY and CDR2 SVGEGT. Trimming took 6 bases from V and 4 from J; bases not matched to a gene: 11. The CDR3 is CASRARAGGRYNEQFF. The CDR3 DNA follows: TGTGCCAGCAGGGCGAGAGCAGGGGGCAGGTACAATGAGCAGTTCTTC.

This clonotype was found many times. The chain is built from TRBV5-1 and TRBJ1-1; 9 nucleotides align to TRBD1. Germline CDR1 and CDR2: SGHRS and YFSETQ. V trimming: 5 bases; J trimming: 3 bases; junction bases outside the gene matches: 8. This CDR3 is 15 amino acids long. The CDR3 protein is CASRFLQGADTEAFF. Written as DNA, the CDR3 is TGCGCCAGCAGGTTCCTACAGGGGGCGGACACTGAAGCTTTCTTT.

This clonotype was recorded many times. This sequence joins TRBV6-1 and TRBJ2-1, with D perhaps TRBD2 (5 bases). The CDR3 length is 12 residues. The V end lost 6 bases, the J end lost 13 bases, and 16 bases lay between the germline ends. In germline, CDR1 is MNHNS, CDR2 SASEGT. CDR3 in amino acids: CASRETSGEQFF. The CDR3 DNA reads TGTGCCAGCAGGGAGACCAGCGGTGAACAGTTCTTC.

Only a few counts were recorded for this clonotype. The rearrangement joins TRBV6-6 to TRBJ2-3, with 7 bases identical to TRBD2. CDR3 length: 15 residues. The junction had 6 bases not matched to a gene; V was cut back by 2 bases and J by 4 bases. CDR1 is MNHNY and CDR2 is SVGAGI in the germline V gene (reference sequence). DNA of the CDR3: TGTGCCAGCAGTTACCCCTCTAGCGGAGCAGATACGCAGTATTTT. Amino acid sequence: CASSYPSSGADTQYF.